One T cell receptor (beta chain) is described in this entry. This clone was observed a few times. Its antigen is unknown. Within one base of it there is no much larger clone, and no base qualities were kept. The library came from the immunoSEQ multiplex PCR assay. In TCRdb, the immuneACCESS table is reduced to in-frame sequences with V and J assigned. These tables do not hold every clone; where another copy was compared, an unresolved V gene accounts for under half, and the others remain unexplained. The sample table holds around 34,000 clones, of which 90% were seen once. The top ten clonotypes cover approximately 12% of the sample. These data originate in a study of T cell changes during pregnancy in multiple sclerosis (dated by TCRdb to the late 2010s). For context, the study as a whole: In women with multiple sclerosis, the researchers looked at how the T cell repertoire shifted as pregnancy progressed.

CDR1 and CDR2 (SGHTS, YDEGEE) derive from the germline V gene. V is pruned by 1 base and J by 0 bases, leaving 6 bases of the junction without a gene match. The CDR3 runs 16 amino acids, cysteine and phenylalanine included. The read is trimmed to its CDR3 DNA, 48 bases read in frame from base 1. This TCR was sampled from a female donor with multiple sclerosis, enrolled in a pregnancy study. Source: CD8+ T cells from peripheral blood mononuclear cells, taken before pregnancy. The chain was built from TRBV5-8 and TRBJ1-1; 7 bases in the junction line up with TRBD1. The encoded CDR3 is CASSLTWTGLNTEAFF. The nucleotide sequence reads TGTGCCAGCAGCTTGACGTGGACAGGTCTGAACACTGAAGCTTTCTTT.